Following are 15 T cell receptor beta chains from one sample sequenced in a study of cytomegalovirus exposure and HLA in healthy donors. PCR used 60 Vbeta primers and 13 Jbeta primers. TCRdb keeps only in-frame clones here, not all; method: immunoSEQ multiplex PCR. The table shows 200,000 to 250,000 clones, with around 80% occurring only once. What was sequenced was PBMCs. The origin of the receptors is a woman aged 40 to 49 in good health and CMV-seronegative.

The chain employs TRBV6-5 and TRBJ1-1; D ambiguous. The CDR3 is 14 amino acids. The V gene lost 6 bases and the J gene lost 8 bases, with 19 bases spanning the gap. Germline loops: CDR1 MNHEY, CDR2 SVGAGI. The CDR3 coding sequence is TGTGCCAGCAGCTCAAGCACTTTAGCACGCGAAGCTTTCTTT. Protein product: CASSSSTLAREAFF.

A remark on this clone: One end of the junction is discordant with germline, which a read error may explain. DNA of the CDR3: TGTTCCAGCAGCTTGGGACAGCCCACATACCATTTC. Translated, it gives CSSSLGQPTYHF. The J gene is TRBJ2-7, the V gene TRBV7-9; 7 positions match TRBD1. The CDR3 is made up of 12 amino acids. The V gene's germline CDR1 is SEHNR and CDR2 FQNEAQ (reference sequence).

J is TRBJ2-3 and V is TRBV15, with TRBD2 as a possible D gene (6 bases). Germline-derived CDR1 and CDR2 are LNHNV and YYDKDF (reference sequence). The V end was cut by 0 bases, the J end by 11 bases, with 15 bases between. CDR3 size: 14 residues. The CDR3 nucleotides are TGTGCCACCAGCAGAGATGTTGGGGACTTTATGCAGTATTTT. It codes for CATSRDVGDFMQYF.

The chain uses TRBV10-3 and TRBJ2-7; perhaps TRBD2 as D (5 bases). The V gene lost 7 bases and the J gene lost 1 base, with 11 bases spanning the gap. The CDR3 is 13 amino acids. Per germline, CDR1 ENHRY and CDR2 SYGVKD. CDR3 protein: CAITRSGSYEQYF. CDR3 bases: TGTGCCATCACTAGGTCGGGATCCTACGAGCAGTACTTC.

V is TRBV7-2 and J is TRBJ2-7; the D gene is possibly TRBD2 (5 bases). The CDR3 is 12 residues long. V gave up 3 bases and J gave up 6 bases, with 9 bases separating them. CDR1 is SGHTA and CDR2 is FQGNSA in the germline V gene. CDR3 in amino acids: CASSFGVGEQYF. The DNA of the CDR3 is TGTGCCAGCAGCTTCGGGGTAGGCGAGCAGTACTTC.

The rearrangement links TRBV19 to TRBJ1-1; no definite D call. The germline CDR1 and CDR2 sequences are LNHDA and SQIVND (reference sequence). This CDR3 contains 13 residues. The V end was cut by 5 bases, the J end by 0 bases, with 7 bases between. The CDR3 region is CASSEGLNTEAFF. The CDR3 DNA follows: TGTGCCAGTAGTGAGGGATTGAACACTGAAGCTTTCTTT.

The rearrangement links TRBV19 to TRBJ2-7; D might be TRBD1 (8 bases). CDR1 and CDR2 from the germline V gene are LNHDA and SQIVND (reference sequence). The germline V and J ends were trimmed by 6 bases and 5 bases, with 20 bases remaining between them. CDR3 length: 15 residues. Written as DNA, the CDR3 is TGTGCCAGTAGAGGGGGGGCAGGGGGCAAGAACGAGCAGTACTTC. Protein product: CASRGGAGGKNEQYF.

This rearrangement joins TRBV7-8 to TRBJ2-2, with D tentatively TRBD2 (5 bases). Germline loops: CDR1 SGHVS, CDR2 FQNEAQ. The CDR3 is 14 residues long. Between the trimmed V and J ends, which lost 5 bases and 4 bases, there was a span of 11 bases. Here the CDR3 DNA reads TGTGCCAGCAGCCCGCGACTAAGCACCGGGGAGCTGTTTTTT. Protein sequence: CASSPRLSTGELFF. Full variable domain (outside the CDR3, taken from reference TRBV7-8 and TRBJ2-2): GAGVSQSPRYKVAKRGQDVALRCDPISGHVSLFWYQQALGQGPEFLTYFQNEAQLDKSGLPSDRFFAERPEGSVSTLKIQRTQQEDSAVYLCASSPRLSTGELFFGEGSRLTVL.

Notes on this clone: The junction differs from germline at one of its ends, possibly a read error. J is TRBJ2-1 and V is TRBV7-3; maybe TRBD2 (7 bases). CDR3 length equals 13 residues. The germline V gene encodes CDR1 SGHTA and CDR2 FQGTGA. The CDR3 bases are TGTGCCAGCAGCCGCGGGGGCACCAATGAGCAGCTCTTC. Protein: CASSRGGTNEQLF.

This sequence joins TRBV5-8 and TRBJ1-2; possible D gene TRBD1, 6 bases. The CDR3 loop spans 14 amino acids. The V and J ends lost 4 bases and 4 bases respectively, with 14 bases between them. Germline CDR1 reads SGHTS; CDR2 reads YDEGEE. The CDR3 loop reads CASSPMGQLYGYTF. Here the CDR3 DNA reads TGTGCCAGCAGCCCGATGGGACAACTCTATGGCTACACCTTC.

The chain uses TRBV2 and TRBJ2-2, with 7 bases identical to TRBD1. The trim removed 6 bases at V and 6 bases at J, leaving 4 bases unmatched. This CDR3 comprises 13 residues. Per germline, CDR1 SNHLY and CDR2 FYNNEI. The CDR3 DNA reads as TGTGCCAGCAGCAGGACAGGCCCCGGGGAGCTGTTTTTT. It codes for CASSRTGPGELFF.

This chain joins TRBV30 and TRBJ2-5; perhaps TRBD1 as D (8 bases). Germline CDR1 GTSNPN, CDR2 SVGIG (reference sequence). The CDR3 spans 12 residues. Trimming took off 4 bases at V and 4 bases at J, with 10 bases between the two ends. The CDR3 loop is CAWNRGGETQYF. As DNA, the CDR3 is TGTGCCTGGAACAGGGGGGGAGAGACCCAGTACTTC.

The chain is built from TRBV9 and TRBJ2-7; D not resolved. Per germline, CDR1 SGDLS and CDR2 YYNGEE. The CDR3 consists of 13 residues. The V and J ends lost 0 bases and 2 bases respectively, with 6 bases between them. The CDR3 protein is CASSVDGAYEQYF. DNA of the CDR3: TGTGCCAGCAGCGTAGATGGAGCCTACGAGCAGTACTTC.

The CDR3 spells CASSQDRVLTF. The CDR3 nucleotides are TGTGCCAGCAGCCAAGACAGGGTATTAACCTTC. This rearrangement joins TRBV14 to TRBJ1-2, with D possibly TRBD1 on 5 matching bases. CDR3 length equals 11 residues. CDR1 and CDR2 from the germline V gene are SGHDN and FVKESK. V was pared by 0 bases and J by 14 bases, with 10 bases between.

This clone appeared a single time. The genes are TRBV2 and TRBJ2-1, with 12 bases aligning to TRBD2. Germline V gene sequence: CDR1 SNHLY, CDR2 FYNNEI. This CDR3 has 14 amino acids. The V segment lost 4 bases and the J segment 7 bases; nucleotides outside the gene matches: 2. CDR3 DNA: TGTGCCAGCAGTGGCCTAGCGGGGGGGAATGAGCAGTTCTTC. It yields the protein CASSGLAGGNEQFF.